This record covers a single T cell receptor (beta chain). Its specificity is unknown. PCR used 60 Vbeta primers and 13 Jbeta primers. Sequencing was performed with immunoSEQ multiplex PCR; in TCRdb, only in-frame clones are kept and a portion is missing. Of tens of thousands of clones in the sample, around 77% were seen once. This record belongs to a study of cytomegalovirus exposure and HLA in healthy donors. Across the whole study: There were roughly 120 million unique TCR beta sequences, drawn from about 179 million T cells, in an earlier analysis. Falling in the Caucasian-associated ancestry cluster were about four fifths of about 400 genotyped donors.

Study outcomes and limitations: Roughly uniform depth of sequencing across donors was assumed in presence/absence analyses. In a later analysis, at a false discovery rate of 0.05, about 16,000 TCR beta sequences matched HLA alleles.

CDR1 and CDR2 from the germline V gene are LGHNT and FRNRAP. Trimming took off 2 bases at V and 5 bases at J, with 15 bases between the two ends. The CDR3 totals 16 residues. The V gene is TRBV12-5, the J gene TRBJ2-2, with D possibly being TRBD2 (7 bases). Sequenced input: PBMCs. This TCR was recovered from a man between 45 and 60 years old in good health and CMV-seronegative. This CDR3 is CASGLPEGGATGELFF. Written as DNA, the CDR3 is TGTGCTAGTGGTTTGCCGGAGGGGGGGGCGACCGGGGAGCTGTTTTTT.